Shown below are 2 T cell receptor beta chains from a single sample sequenced in a study of shared T cell receptors in the human thymus. Sequencing was performed with immunoSEQ multiplex PCR; in TCRdb, only in-frame clones are kept and a portion is missing. Found here are hundreds of thousands of clones, around 87% of them singletons; the top ten hold more than 0.009%. These data were likewise used in another study, on human thymus T cells.

Sequencing used thymocytes. The receptors shown here come from a boy younger than two with a congenital heart defect.

This chain joins TRBV6-1 and TRBJ2-1; TRBD2 is a possible D gene (6 bases). The ends were cut back, 10 bases at V and 10 bases at J, with 14 bases in the middle. This CDR3 is 11 amino acids long. The germline CDR1 and CDR2 sequences are MNHNS and SASEGT. As DNA, the CDR3 is TGTGCCACTAACTCCGGAGGGGAGCAGTTCTTC. It is translated as CATNSGGEQFF.

The sample holds a few counts of this clone. This chain joins TRBV12-5 and TRBJ1-3; D possibly corresponds to TRBD1 (5 bases). Germline CDR1 and CDR2: LGHNT and FRNRAP. V was clipped by 5 bases and J by 7 bases, with 15 bases between them. The CDR3 has 14 residues. The CDR3: CASGPQGDGNTIYF. CDR3 bases: TGTGCTAGTGGTCCCCAAGGGGATGGGAACACCATATATTTT.